This T cell receptor (beta chain) was sequenced in a study of T cell changes during pregnancy in multiple sclerosis. The junction had 5 bases not matched to a gene; V was cut back by 1 base and J by 5 bases. The CDR3 has 15 amino acids. In germline, CDR1 is KGHSH, CDR2 LQKENI. The method was immunoSEQ multiplex PCR; TCRdb's version includes in-frame clones alone and lacks a portion of them. The data hold roughly 80,000 clones, with about nine tenths observed a single time. V and J are TRBV18 and TRBJ1-1; the match to TRBD1 covers 9 bases. The specimen comprised peripheral blood, sampled before pregnancy. The sequence was obtained from a female donor with multiple sclerosis, enrolled in a pregnancy study. This CDR3 is CASSPLGTGRTEAFF. The DNA of the CDR3 is TGTGCCAGCTCACCACTGGGGACAGGGAGGACTGAAGCTTTCTTT.